Following are 2 T cell receptor beta chains from one sample sequenced in a study of Ad26.COV2.S vaccination and SARS-CoV-2 variants. The method was immunoSEQ multiplex PCR; TCRdb's version includes in-frame clones alone and lacks a portion of them. The sample records 430,000 or so clones, around nine tenths being singletons. Treatment reported: approximately 18 received Ad26.COV2.S at low or high dose, single or two shots; 5 received placebo; per-sample allocation not given. Samples analyzed were those drawn on day 63 after the first vaccine or placebo injection. The sample here was peripheral blood, taken in a trial of Ad26.COV2.S vaccine versus placebo. All receptors derive from a person aged 18-65 years who received the Ad26.COV2.S COVID-19 vaccine or a placebo.

The rearrangement links TRBV18 to TRBJ2-7, with a weak D call TRBD1 (6 bases). In germline, CDR1 is KGHSH, CDR2 LQKENI. This CDR3 is 16 amino acids long. V lost 6 bases, J lost 0 bases, and 18 bases lay in between. As DNA, the CDR3 is TGTGCCAGCTCTCAATTGGGCCAGGGGCACTCCTACGAGCAGTACTTC. It encodes CASSQLGQGHSYEQYF.

A single count supports this clone. This chain uses TRBV27 with TRBJ1-5; no clear D. Germline CDR1 and CDR2: MNHEY and SMNVEV (reference sequence). Deletions cut 7 bases from V and 0 bases from J, with 13 bases between. The CDR3 loop spans 15 amino acids. CDR3 DNA: TGTGCCAGCAAACCTAGTGAGATTAGCAATCAGCCCCAGCATTTT. Protein: CASKPSEISNQPQHF.